One and the same sample provided the 18 T cell receptor beta chains below, sequenced in a study of CD8 T cells in Susac syndrome. Reverse transcription of roughly 0.5 to 1 ug RNA was performed with random hexamers. TCRdb ran MiXCR on the immunoSEQ multiplex PCR reads and lists one entry per CDR3 protein. The sample has roughly 120,000 distinct CDR3 sequences; around 95% are singletons. Sequencing was carried out using CD4+ T cells from PBMCs. The receptors here all came from a human donor in good health.

The chain uses TRBV2 and TRBJ1-1; 9 nucleotides line up with TRBD1. This CDR3 is 16 amino acids long. With V trimmed by 5 bases and J by 1 base, 8 bases remained unmatched. The V gene's germline CDR1 is SNHLY and CDR2 FYNNEI. For the CDR3, the DNA is TGTGCCAGCAGTCCTAACAGGGGGCTCGGGAACACTGAAGCTTTCTTT. This encodes CASSPNRGLGNTEAFF.

The chain is built from TRBV20-1 and TRBJ1-2, with a weak D call TRBD1 (5 bases). The CDR3 sequence is 11 residues long. V lost 5 bases and J lost 8, with 12 bases in between. Germline CDR1 DFQATT, CDR2 SNEGSKA (reference sequence). CDR3 loop: CSASDRRGYTF. In nucleotides, the CDR3 is TGCAGTGCTTCTGACAGAAGGGGCTACACCTTC.

The rearrangement links TRBV29-1 to TRBJ1-1; D is ambiguous. V was cut by 1 base and J by 3 bases, with 12 bases left in between. From germline, CDR1 is SQVTM and CDR2 ANQGSEA. The CDR3 is 14 residues long. CDR3: CSVEAPLSDTEAFF. The DNA for the CDR3 is TGCAGCGTTGAAGCCCCGCTTTCTGACACTGAAGCTTTCTTT.

This clonotype has a single count. This chain joins TRBV18 and TRBJ1-5; D not resolved. Germline CDR1 KGHSH, CDR2 LQKENI. The CDR3 runs to 13 residues. V was shortened by 2 bases and J by 3 bases, with 5 bases between the two germline ends. The CDR3 region is CASSPGPNQPQHF. The DNA of the CDR3 is TGTGCCAGCTCACCAGGGCCCAATCAGCCCCAGCATTTT.

V usage is TRBV5-4 and J usage is TRBJ2-2, with 7 bases matching TRBD1. The V gene end was trimmed by 0 bases and the J gene end by 4 bases; junction bases not matched to a gene: 6. CDR3 size: 16 residues. Germline-derived CDR1 and CDR2 are SGHNT and YYREEE (reference sequence). The CDR3 DNA is TGTGCCAGCAGCTTGGCCCCGACAGGGATCACCGGGGAGCTGTTTTTT. This codes for CASSLAPTGITGELFF.

Here the CDR3 reads CASSQAELIGGEAFF. The CDR3 coding sequence is TGCGCCAGCAGCCAAGCTGAGTTGATCGGCGGTGAAGCTTTCTTT. The chain links TRBV4-1 to TRBJ1-1; D is ambiguous. This CDR3 has 15 amino acids. The V end lost 1 base, the J end lost 7 bases, and 16 bases lay between the germline ends. Germline CDR1 reads MGHRA; CDR2 reads YSYEKL.

The chain couples TRBV7-8 to TRBJ2-1; D is unclear. CDR3 length: 13 amino acids. Trimming took off 4 bases at V and 4 bases at J, with 8 bases between the two ends. The germline V gene encodes CDR1 SGHVS and CDR2 FQNEAQ. The CDR3 reads CASSSMGYNEQFF. In DNA form, the CDR3 reads TGTGCCAGCAGCTCTATGGGGTACAATGAGCAGTTCTTC.

This clonotype was counted a few times. The chain recombines TRBV2 with TRBJ2-5, with D perhaps matching TRBD2 (6 bases). In germline, CDR1 is SNHLY, CDR2 FYNNEI. The CDR3 is 12 amino acids. V lost 4 bases and J 4 bases, leaving 7 bases between the germline ends. The CDR3 sequence: CASSVRGETQYF. The CDR3 nucleotides are TGTGCCAGCAGTGTGCGGGGAGAGACCCAGTACTTC.

This sequence joins TRBV6-1 and TRBJ1-4; D not resolved. The germline gives CDR1 MNHNS, CDR2 SASEGT. The CDR3 contains 14 residues. Deletions cut 3 bases from V and 7 bases from J, with 12 bases between. CDR3: CASSDLSRGEKLFF. CDR3 nucleotide sequence: TGTGCCAGCAGTGATCTCAGTCGGGGTGAAAAACTGTTTTTT.

V is TRBV9 and J is TRBJ2-1, with 8 bases identical to TRBD2. The CDR3 length is 15 residues. The J segment lost 9 bases and the V segment lost 0 bases, leaving 8 bases of the junction unmatched. The germline CDR1 and CDR2 sequences are SGDLS and YYNGEE. The CDR3 region has the DNA TGTGCCAGCAGCGTAGGGGGACTAGATTTCGGTGAGCAGTTCTTC. Translating it yields CASSVGGLDFGEQFF. Supplemented by reference TRBV9 and TRBJ2-1, the full variable domain reads DSGVTQTPKHLITATGQRVTLRCSPRSGDLSVYWYQQSLDQGLQFLIQYYNGEERAKGNILERFSAQQFPDLHSELNLSSLELGDSALYFCASSVGGLDFGEQFFGPGTRLTVL.

This clonotype is a singleton in its sample. This chain connects TRBV6-5 to TRBJ2-2; perhaps D is TRBD1 or TRBD2 (5 bases each). V lost 2 bases and J 1 base, leaving 5 bases between the germline ends. This CDR3 comprises 14 residues. Germline loops: CDR1 MNHEY, CDR2 SVGAGI. The DNA for the CDR3 is TGTGCCAGCAGTTACGGGGGGAACACCGGGGAGCTGTTTTTT. Translated, it gives CASSYGGNTGELFF.

The chain uses TRBV7-2 and TRBJ2-1; D is possibly TRBD2 (5 bases). Looked up from germline, CDR1 is SGHTA and CDR2 is FQGNSA. The V end was cut by 2 bases, the J end by 4 bases, with 9 bases between. This CDR3 has 14 residues. The CDR3, as DNA: TGTGCCAGCAGCTTATTTGGCGGGTACAATGAGCAGTTCTTC. Its translation is CASSLFGGYNEQFF. The full variable domain, its missing parts supplied by reference TRBV7-2 and TRBJ2-1, is GAGVSQSPSNKVTEKGKDVELRCDPISGHTALYWYRQSLGQGLEFLIYFQGNSAPDKSGLPSDRFSAERTGGSVSTLTIQRTQQEDSAVYLCASSLFGGYNEQFFGPGTRLTVL.

J is TRBJ1-3 and V is TRBV5-4; D not certain. Germline CDR1 reads SGHNT; CDR2 reads YYREEE (reference sequence). V lost 0 bases and J lost 4, with 5 bases in between. The CDR3 contains 13 residues. The CDR3 loop reads CASSLGQGNTIYF. Here the CDR3 DNA reads TGTGCCAGCAGCTTGGGCCAGGGAAACACCATATATTTT. Using reference TRBV5-4 and TRBJ1-3 for the parts outside the CDR3, the full variable domain is ETGVTQSPTHLIKTRGQQVTLRCSSQSGHNTVSWYQQALGQGPQFIFQYYREEENGRGNFPPRFSGLQFPNYSSELNVNALELDDSALYLCASSLGQGNTIYFGEGSWLTVV.

This clonotype appeared a few times. V gene TRBV5-1 combines with J gene TRBJ2-2; D not certain. CDR1 is SGHRS and CDR2 is YFSETQ in the germline V gene. CDR3 length equals 15 residues. V was trimmed by 3 bases and J by 2 bases, leaving 11 bases between them. CDR3 in amino acids: CASSSLTPNTGELFF. The CDR3 DNA reads TGCGCCAGCAGCTCACTGACTCCCAACACCGGGGAGCTGTTTTTT.

V gene TRBV7-9 combines with J gene TRBJ1-1; D gene uncertain. The CDR3 spans 11 residues. V lost 1 base to trimming and J lost 12 bases, with 9 bases between them. From germline, CDR1 is SEHNR and CDR2 FQNEAQ (reference sequence). The CDR3 sequence: CASSLVAPTFF. The CDR3, as DNA: TGTGCCAGCAGCTTAGTCGCTCCAACTTTCTTT.

V usage is TRBV19 and J usage is TRBJ2-7; tentatively, D is TRBD2 (6 bases). The V gene lost 5 bases and the J gene lost 0 bases, with 14 bases spanning the gap. This CDR3 contains 15 residues. Per the germline V gene, CDR1 is LNHDA and CDR2 is SQIVND (reference sequence). The chain's CDR3 is CASSARTTNSYEQYF. As DNA, the CDR3 is TGTGCCAGTAGTGCGCGGACTACGAACTCCTACGAGCAGTACTTC.

This chain connects TRBV20-1 to TRBJ2-7; TRBD1 agrees at 8 bases. V gave up 6 bases and J gave up 12 bases; unmatched junction bases: 16. Germline values: CDR1 DFQATT, CDR2 SNEGSKA (reference sequence). The CDR3 sequence is 13 residues long. This chain's CDR3 is CSALRTGQNRGYF. In DNA form, the CDR3 reads TGCAGTGCCCTCAGGACAGGGCAGAATCGGGGGTACTTC.

The chain uses TRBV5-1 and TRBJ1-2, with 9 bases lining up with TRBD1. The germline V gene encodes CDR1 SGHRS and CDR2 YFSETQ. The CDR3 runs to 16 residues. V dropped 4 bases and J dropped 2; count of bases not matched to a gene: 9. CDR3 residues: CASSLGTGSFNYGYTF. The DNA for the CDR3 is TGCGCCAGCAGCCTCGGGACAGGGTCCTTCAACTATGGCTACACCTTC.